This T cell receptor beta chain came from a study of control samples from healthy donors and cancer patients (TCRdb year 2020). Library prep was done by the immunoSEQ multiplex PCR assay. This is the immuneACCESS table as TCRdb keeps it, with only in-frame sequences that have V and J called. A part of the clones is gone; compared with another copy, unresolved V genes explain less than half, and the rest is unexplained. The sample has about 100,000 clones on record, roughly 84% of them singletons. The ten largest make up about a sixth of the sample. Turning to this clone: It lacks a known antigen. Per-base quality was not reported, and no clone a single base away is much larger than it.

The CDR3 sequence holds 14 residues, the cysteine and phenylalanine included. Only the CDR3 portion is preserved as DNA: 42 bases, with reading frame beginning at the first base. The V end loses 3 bases and the J end loses 5 bases, and a stretch of 11 bases separates them. The germline V gene sets CDR1 to MRHNA and CDR2 to SNTAGT. This receptor was taken from a woman in her 50s in good health. The chain is made from TRBV6-4 and TRBJ2-1; the D gene is perhaps TRBD1 or TRBD2, each of them matching over 6 bases. The sequenced material came from blood. The CDR3 region has the sequence CASSESGGNNEQFF. The sequenced DNA: TGTGCCAGCAGTGAATCCGGGGGCAACAATGAGCAGTTCTTC.